This TCR beta chain was documented in a study of regulatory T cells in long-lasting Graves disease. In the study overall: Those with persistent Graves' disease had received antithyroid drugs for over 5 years with positive TSH receptor antibodies. Points from the study as a whole: Clonotypes that were public and shared totalled fewer than 3,500 in persistent patients versus about 1,000 in new patients.

The ends were cut back, 5 bases at V and 1 base at J, with 8 bases in the middle. CDR3 length: 12 residues. Germline V gives CDR1 DFQATT, CDR2 SNEGSKA (reference sequence). Stated time point: persistent/refractory GD, antithyroid drugs over 5 years with positive TRAb. After RNA was extracted from PBMCs, the TCR library was made from it. As for this clonotype: Antigen specificity is unknown.

Investigators prepared the TCR beta libraries by applying iRepertoire HTBI primers and Arm-PCR of CDR3 regions. In the original analysis: Segment identification across samples yielded 62 TRBV and 14 TRBJ segments. One entry per CDR3 protein, called by TCRdb with MiXCR from the multiplex PCR reads. These V and J calls are TCRdb output, not the study's own analysis. The sample holds over 450,000 distinct CDR3 sequences, roughly 21% seen once. This TCR derives from a female donor with Graves disease. The input for sequencing was peripheral blood mononuclear cells (PBMCs), taken when the disease was refractory, from a patient treated with antithyroid drugs. The chain links TRBV20-1 to TRBJ1-1; tentative D call: TRBD1 (5 bases). The CDR3 region has the DNA TGCAGTGCTGGGGCCTCGAACACTGAAGCTTTCTTT. Translation: CSAGASNTEAFF.